The clone carrying this T cell receptor beta chain has a count of ten or more. Its antigen is not known. Germline CDR1 reads SGHVS; CDR2 reads FQNEAQ. V shed 2 bases and J shed 3 bases, with 4 bases lying between them. CDR3 size: 12 residues. This record belongs to a study of identical twins. The study, taken as a whole, reports: Insertions were fewer in abundant cord blood beta clonotypes, whereas memory repertoires showed none of this pattern. Twins showed weaker excess sharing in their beta out-of-frame sequences.

Each cDNA held unique molecular identifiers, and template switching gave it a universal primer site. One entry per CDR3 protein, called by TCRdb with MiXCR from the 5' RACE reads. The sample includes 690,000 or so distinct CDR3 sequences, 8.6% seen only once; the top ten take about 0.98%. The sample was also linked to a second study, of yellow fever vaccine responses in identical twins. From that report: Each twin's T cell response to the vaccine was reported to look partly convergent and partly personalized.

This clonotype was sampled from a woman aged 18 to 35 in good health. V is TRBV7-8 and J is TRBJ1-1; D unclear. The sequencing input was PBMCs. CDR3 bases: TGTGCCAGCAGCTTATTAGACACTGAAGCTTTCTTT. As protein: CASSLLDTEAFF.